The next 8 T cell receptor beta chains were all read from a single sample in a study of T cells in Graves' hyperthyroidism and ophthalmopathy. There were TCR beta CDR3 regions amplified from RNA transcripts. An initial round of RT-PCR targeting the TCR CDR3 relied on the HTBI primer set. Each CDR3 protein gets one entry after TCRdb re-called the multiplex PCR reads with MiXCR. The table includes hundreds of thousands of distinct CDR3 sequences, roughly 13% detected once. Sequencing was carried out using blood. These receptors all stem from a woman in her twenties or thirties with Graves' hyperthyroidism that later progressed to Graves' ophthalmopathy.

This clonotype was detected ten times or more. The J gene is TRBJ2-1, the V gene TRBV29-1, with 8 bases that match TRBD2. This CDR3 is built from 13 residues. CDR1 and CDR2 from the germline V gene are SQVTM and ANQGSEA. V trimming: 4 bases; J trimming: 3 bases; junction bases outside the gene matches: 2. This chain's CDR3 is CSVGAGDYNEQFF. The CDR3 bases are TGCAGCGTTGGAGCGGGAGACTACAATGAGCAGTTCTTC.

The V call is TRBV20-1, the J call TRBJ2-6; no definite D call. CDR1 DFQATT and CDR2 SNEGSKA come from the germline V gene (reference sequence). Trimming took off 4 bases at V and 4 bases at J, with 8 bases between the two ends. This CDR3 is 13 amino acids long. CDR3 in DNA: TGCAGTGCTAAGAGTCCCGGGGCCAACGTCCTGACTTTC. It encodes CSAKSPGANVLTF.

This clonotype has at least ten counts. This chain links TRBV30 with TRBJ2-1, with D perhaps assigned TRBD1 or TRBD2 (5 bases each). V was clipped by 0 bases and J by 0 bases, with 12 bases between them. The CDR3 sequence is 16 residues long. Germline V gene data show CDR1 as GTSNPN and CDR2 as SVGIG (reference sequence). The CDR3 nucleotides are TGTGCCTGGAGTGTATATCGAGGGACCTCCTACAATGAGCAGTTCTTC. Amino acid sequence: CAWSVYRGTSYNEQFF.

In its sample, this clonotype was seen many times. This chain connects TRBV11-2 to TRBJ1-4; D ambiguous. Germline loops: CDR1 SGHAT, CDR2 FQNNGV. Between the trimmed V and J ends, which lost 8 bases and 3 bases, there was a span of 13 bases. The CDR3 spans 14 residues. CDR3 sequence: CASGGGVANEKLFF. CDR3 in DNA: TGTGCCAGCGGCGGTGGGGTGGCTAATGAAAAACTGTTTTTT.

This clonotype was found a few times. This chain joins TRBV15 and TRBJ2-3; D uncertain. The CDR3 totals 17 residues. Between the trimmed V and J ends, which lost 4 bases and 0 bases, there was a span of 17 bases. Germline values: CDR1 LNHNV, CDR2 YYDKDF (reference sequence). The CDR3 protein is CATSKGLPERSTDTQYF. The DNA for the CDR3 is TGTGCCACCAGCAAGGGATTACCGGAGAGAAGCACAGATACGCAGTATTTT.

In its sample, this clonotype was seen many times. This chain uses TRBV28 with TRBJ2-5; D not resolved. Trimming shortened V by 5 bases and J by 5 bases, and 21 bases separated the two germline ends. Germline-derived CDR1 and CDR2 are MDHEN and SYDVKM. The CDR3 runs 16 residues. The CDR3 sequence is CASSIFRTDLLETQYF. CDR3 DNA sequence: TGTGCCAGCAGTATTTTTCGGACGGACCTCCTGGAGACCCAGTACTTC.

The sample holds many counts of this clonotype. The chain employs TRBV30 and TRBJ1-2; 8 nucleotides line up with TRBD1. Trimming cost V 3 bases and J 5 bases; bases outside gene matches: 8. The germline CDR1 and CDR2 sequences are GTSNPN and SVGIG (reference sequence). The CDR3 is 14 amino acids. The DNA for the CDR3 is TGTGCCTGGAGAGCAGGGGGCACCCCTTATGGCTACACCTTC. This sequence encodes CAWRAGGTPYGYTF.

This clonotype came up many times. The chain couples TRBV27 to TRBJ1-1; 12 nucleotides line up with TRBD1. Per the germline V gene, CDR1 is MNHEY and CDR2 is SMNVEV (reference sequence). The CDR3 has 19 residues. J gave up 5 bases and V 0 bases, and 13 bases lay outside the gene matches. The CDR3 nucleotides read TGTGCCAGCAGTTTATCGTCATGGGACAGGGGGCCTTCGTGGACTGAAGCTTTCTTT. Translation gives CASSLSSWDRGPSWTEAFF.